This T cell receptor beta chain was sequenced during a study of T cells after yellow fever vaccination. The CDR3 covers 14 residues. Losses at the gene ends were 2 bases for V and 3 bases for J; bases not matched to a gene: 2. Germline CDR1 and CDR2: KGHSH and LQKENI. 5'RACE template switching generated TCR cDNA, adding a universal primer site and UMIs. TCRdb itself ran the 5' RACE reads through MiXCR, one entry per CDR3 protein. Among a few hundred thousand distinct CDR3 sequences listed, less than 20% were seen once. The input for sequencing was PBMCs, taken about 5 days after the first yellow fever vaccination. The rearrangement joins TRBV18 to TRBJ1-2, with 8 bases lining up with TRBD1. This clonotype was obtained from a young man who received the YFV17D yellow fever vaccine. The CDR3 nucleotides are TGTGCCAGCTCACCATACAGGGGGGACTATGGCTACACCTTC. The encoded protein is CASSPYRGDYGYTF.